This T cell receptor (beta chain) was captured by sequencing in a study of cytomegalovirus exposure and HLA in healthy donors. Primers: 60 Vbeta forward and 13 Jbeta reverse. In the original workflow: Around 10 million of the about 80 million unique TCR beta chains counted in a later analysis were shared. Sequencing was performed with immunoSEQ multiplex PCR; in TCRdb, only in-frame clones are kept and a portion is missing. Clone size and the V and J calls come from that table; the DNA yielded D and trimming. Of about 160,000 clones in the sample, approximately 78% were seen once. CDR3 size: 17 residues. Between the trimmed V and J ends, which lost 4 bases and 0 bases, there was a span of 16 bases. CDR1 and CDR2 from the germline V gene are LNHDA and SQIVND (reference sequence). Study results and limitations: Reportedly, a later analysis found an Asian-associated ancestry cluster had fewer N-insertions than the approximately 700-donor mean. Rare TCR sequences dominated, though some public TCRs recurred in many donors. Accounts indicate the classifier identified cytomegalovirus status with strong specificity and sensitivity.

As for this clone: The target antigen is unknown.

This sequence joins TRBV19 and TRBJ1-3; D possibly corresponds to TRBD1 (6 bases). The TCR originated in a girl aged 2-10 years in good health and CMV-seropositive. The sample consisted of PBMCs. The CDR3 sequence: CASSTVTTGYSGNTIYF. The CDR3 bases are TGTGCCAGTAGTACTGTCACCACAGGGTACTCTGGAAACACCATATATTTT.